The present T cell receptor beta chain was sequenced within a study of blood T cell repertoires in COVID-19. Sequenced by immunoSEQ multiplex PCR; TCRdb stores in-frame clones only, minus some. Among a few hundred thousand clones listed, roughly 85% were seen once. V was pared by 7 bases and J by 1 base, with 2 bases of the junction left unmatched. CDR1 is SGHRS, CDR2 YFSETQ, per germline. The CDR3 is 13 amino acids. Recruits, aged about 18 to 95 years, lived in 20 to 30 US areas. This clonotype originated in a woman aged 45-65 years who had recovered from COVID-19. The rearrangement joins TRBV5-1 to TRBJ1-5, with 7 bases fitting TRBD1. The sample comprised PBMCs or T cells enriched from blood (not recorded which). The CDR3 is CASSGGSNQPQHF. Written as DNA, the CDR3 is TGCGCCAGCTCAGGGGGAAGCAATCAGCCCCAGCATTTT.